This T cell receptor beta chain was captured by sequencing in a study of blood T cell repertoires in COVID-19. Study-wide background: Some COVID-19 samples were acute and others convalescent; all came from the United States, Italy and Spain. T cells, B-cell-depleted T cells, or PBMCs supplied cDNA or gDNA.

In the study's own analysis: By means of reference gene primer amplification, nucleated cell counts were estimated. Assay used: immunoSEQ multiplex PCR; TCRdb lists only in-frame clones, some missing. The V and J calls and clone size are taken from that table; D and trimming were inferred from the DNA. The sample lists about 160,000 clones, around 85% seen once, with under 4% in the top ten. This CDR3 comprises 13 residues. Germline V gene sequence: CDR1 LGHDT, CDR2 YNNKEL (reference sequence). Germline trimming cut 4 bases from V and 10 bases from J; bases unmatched to any gene: 9. Sequencing was done on a sample of peripheral blood. This clonotype was sampled from a human donor with acute or convalescent COVID-19. The donor label of this sample is uncertain. The chain combines TRBV3-1 (or the pseudogene TRBV3-2) with TRBJ1-1, with 7 positions matching TRBD1. CDR3 sequence (DNA): TGTGCCAGCAGCCTTCAACAGGGGAGAGGAGCTTTCTTT. Translated, it gives CASSLQQGRGAFF.